This T cell receptor (beta chain) was found in a study of shared T cell receptors in the human thymus. TCRdb's table, derived via immunoSEQ multiplex PCR, lists solely in-frame clones and lacks some. The sample has hundreds of thousands of clones, more than 70% seen once; the top ten hold about 0.0094%. Germline assignment: CDR1 SQVTM and CDR2 ANQGSEA. V lost 3 bases, J lost 4 bases, and 8 bases stayed unmatched. This CDR3 comprises 15 residues. This sample was shared with a second study, whose subject was human thymus T cells. That investigation notes: The donors were infants in Finland with congenital heart defects, otherwise immunologically healthy. Resected material from corrective heart surgery provided the thymus tissue analysed. An apparent bias in V and J gene usage was seen in thymic and blood repertoires. Related reports documented highly overlapping thymic repertoires among unrelated individuals.

The specimen sequenced was thymocytes. This chain uses TRBV29-1 with TRBJ2-5; 10 bases align to TRBD1. This TCR was recovered from a boy in the first two years of life with a congenital heart defect. The CDR3 DNA reads as TGCAGCGTTGAGGCCGGGACAGGGGTTTTAGAGACCCAGTACTTC. Amino acids: CSVEAGTGVLETQYF.